This T cell receptor (beta chain) is drawn from a study of control samples from healthy donors and cancer patients. The CDR3 runs 13 residues. Germline-derived CDR1 and CDR2 are LNHDA and SQIVND (reference sequence). Trimming took 6 bases from V and 4 from J, leaving 12 bases between them. Repertoires were generated with immunoSEQ multiplex PCR, while TCRdb's copy carries only in-frame clones and drops some. The sample records approximately 170,000 clones, around 88% being singletons. Sequenced sample: blood. The chain uses TRBV19 and TRBJ1-1; possible D gene TRBD1, 5 bases. The sequence came from a woman in her 30s in good health. The CDR3 sequence: CASSHQGGTEAFF. DNA of the CDR3: TGTGCCAGTAGCCATCAGGGAGGCACTGAAGCTTTCTTT.